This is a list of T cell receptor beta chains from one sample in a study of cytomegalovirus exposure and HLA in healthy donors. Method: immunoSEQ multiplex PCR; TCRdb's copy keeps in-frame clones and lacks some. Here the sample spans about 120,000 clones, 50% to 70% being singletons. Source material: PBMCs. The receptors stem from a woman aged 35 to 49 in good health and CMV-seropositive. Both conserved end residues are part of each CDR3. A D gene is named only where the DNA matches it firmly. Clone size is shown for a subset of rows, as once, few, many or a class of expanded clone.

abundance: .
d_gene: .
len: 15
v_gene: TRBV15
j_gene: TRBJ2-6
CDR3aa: CATSRDHSGANVLTF
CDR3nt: TGTGCCACCAGCAGAGATCACTCTGGGGCCAACGTCCTGACTTTC

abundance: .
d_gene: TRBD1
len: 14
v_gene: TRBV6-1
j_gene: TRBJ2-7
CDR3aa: CASSVSGGMYEQYF
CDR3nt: TGTGCCAGCAGTGTATCAGGGGGTATGTACGAGCAGTACTTC

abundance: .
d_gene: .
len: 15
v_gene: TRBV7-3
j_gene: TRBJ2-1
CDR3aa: CASSLSGGGRGGQFF
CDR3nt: TGTGCCAGCAGCCTCTCGGGTGGGGGCCGAGGCGGGCAGTTCTTC

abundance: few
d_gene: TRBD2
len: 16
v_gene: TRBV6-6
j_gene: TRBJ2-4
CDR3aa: CASSFGLAEAKNIQYF
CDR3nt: TGTGCCAGCAGCTTTGGACTAGCCGAAGCCAAAAACATTCAGTACTTC

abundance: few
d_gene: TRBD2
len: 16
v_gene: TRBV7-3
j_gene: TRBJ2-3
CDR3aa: CASSIGREGPTDTQYF
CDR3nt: TGTGCCAGCAGCATTGGGCGGGAGGGCCCCACAGATACGCAGTATTTT

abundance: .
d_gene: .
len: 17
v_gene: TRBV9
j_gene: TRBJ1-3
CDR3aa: CASSAEAGSGSGNTIYF
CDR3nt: TGTGCCAGCAGCGCGGAAGCGGGCAGTGGCTCTGGAAACACCATATATTTT

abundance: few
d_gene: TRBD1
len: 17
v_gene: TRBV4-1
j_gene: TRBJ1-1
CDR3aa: CASSPGTGTGVNTEAFF
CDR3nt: TGCGCCAGCAGCCCCGGAACCGGGACAGGGGTGAACACTGAAGCTTTCTTT

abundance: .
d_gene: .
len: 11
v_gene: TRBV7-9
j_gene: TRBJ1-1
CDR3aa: CASSVNREAFF
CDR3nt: TGTGCCAGCAGCGTTAACAGGGAAGCTTTCTTT

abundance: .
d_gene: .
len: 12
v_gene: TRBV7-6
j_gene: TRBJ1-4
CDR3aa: CASSLGAEKLFF
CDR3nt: TGTGCCAGCAGCTTAGGGGCGGAAAAACTGTTTTTT

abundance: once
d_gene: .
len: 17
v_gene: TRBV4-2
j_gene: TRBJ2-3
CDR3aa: CASSQGRADLYTDTQYF
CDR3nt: TGTGCCAGCAGCCAGGGAAGAGCGGACCTTTACACAGATACGCAGTATTTT

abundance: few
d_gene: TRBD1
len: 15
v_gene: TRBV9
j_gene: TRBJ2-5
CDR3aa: CASSVSTGIGETQYF
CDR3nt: TGTGCCAGCAGCGTTTCGACAGGGATCGGGGAGACCCAGTACTTC

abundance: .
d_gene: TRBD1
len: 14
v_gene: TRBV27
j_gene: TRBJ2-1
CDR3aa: CASRDGTGVNEQFF
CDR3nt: TGTGCCAGCAGGGACGGGACAGGGGTTAATGAGCAGTTCTTC

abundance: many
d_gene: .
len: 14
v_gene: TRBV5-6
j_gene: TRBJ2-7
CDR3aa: CASSSRGEGYEQYF
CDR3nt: TGTGCCAGCAGCTCTCGGGGTGAGGGCTACGAGCAGTACTTC

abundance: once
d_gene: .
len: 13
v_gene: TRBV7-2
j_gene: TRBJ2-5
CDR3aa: CASSLRRGVTQYF
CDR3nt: TGTGCCAGCAGCTTAAGGCGGGGAGTGACCCAGTACTTC

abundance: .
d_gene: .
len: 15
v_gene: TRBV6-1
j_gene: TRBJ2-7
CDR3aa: CASAPRGSLSYEQYF
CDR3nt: TGTGCCAGCGCCCCCAGGGGCAGTCTCTCCTACGAGCAGTACTTC

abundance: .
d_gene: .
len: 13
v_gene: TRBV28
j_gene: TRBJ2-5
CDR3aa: CASSFRGGETQYF
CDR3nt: TGTGCCAGCAGTTTCCGCGGAGGGGAGACCCAGTACTTC

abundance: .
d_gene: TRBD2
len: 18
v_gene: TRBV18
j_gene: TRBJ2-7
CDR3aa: CASSPPVGVGGPSYEQYF
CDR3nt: TGTGCCAGCTCACCACCGGTCGGAGTGGGAGGGCCCTCCTACGAGCAGTACTTC

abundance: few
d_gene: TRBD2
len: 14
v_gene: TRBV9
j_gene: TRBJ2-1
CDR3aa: CASSVNRLANEQFF
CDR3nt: TGTGCCAGCAGCGTAAATAGACTAGCGAATGAGCAGTTCTTC

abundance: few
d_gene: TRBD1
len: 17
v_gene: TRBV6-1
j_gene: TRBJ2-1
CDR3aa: CASSAGTGLRSDNEQFF
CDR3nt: TGTGCCAGCAGTGCGGGGACAGGGCTCCGATCTGACAATGAGCAGTTCTTC

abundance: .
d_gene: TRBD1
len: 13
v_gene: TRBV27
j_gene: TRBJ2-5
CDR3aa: CASSLAGGRTQYF
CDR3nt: TGTGCCAGCAGTTTGGCAGGGGGCCGGACCCAGTACTTC

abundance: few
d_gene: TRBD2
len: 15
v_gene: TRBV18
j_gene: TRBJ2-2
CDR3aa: CASSSGLQNTGELFF
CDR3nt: TGTGCCAGCTCATCGGGACTACAGAACACCGGGGAGCTGTTTTTT

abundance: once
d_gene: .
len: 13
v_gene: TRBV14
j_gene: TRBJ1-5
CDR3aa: CASSARRDQPQHF
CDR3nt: TGTGCCAGCAGCGCGCGACGGGATCAGCCCCAGCATTTT

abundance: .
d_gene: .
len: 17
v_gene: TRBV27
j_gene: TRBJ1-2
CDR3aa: CASSPLGIRGIADGYTF
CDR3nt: TGTGCCAGCAGTCCCCTAGGGATTCGGGGCATAGCGGATGGCTACACCTTC

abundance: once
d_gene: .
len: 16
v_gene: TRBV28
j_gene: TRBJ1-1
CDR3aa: CASRPGGLPRETEALF
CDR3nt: TGTGCCAGCAGGCCGGGGGGACTCCCAAGGGAAACTGAAGCTCTCTTT

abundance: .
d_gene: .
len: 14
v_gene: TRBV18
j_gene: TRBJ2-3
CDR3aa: CASSPSVSTDTQYF
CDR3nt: TGTGCCAGCTCACCATCGGTTTCCACAGATACGCAGTATTTT

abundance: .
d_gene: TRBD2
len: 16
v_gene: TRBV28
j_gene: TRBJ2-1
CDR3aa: CASSFGGLAGGSEQFF
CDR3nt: TGTGCCAGCAGTTTCGGGGGACTAGCGGGAGGGAGTGAGCAGTTCTTC

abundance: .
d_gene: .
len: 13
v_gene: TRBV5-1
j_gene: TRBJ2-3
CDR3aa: CASSPGLDGTQYF
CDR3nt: TGCGCCAGCAGCCCGGGACTTGATGGTACGCAGTATTTT

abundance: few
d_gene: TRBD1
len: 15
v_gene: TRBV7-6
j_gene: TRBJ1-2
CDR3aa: CASSLGDRHDYGYTF
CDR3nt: TGTGCCAGCAGCTTAGGGGACAGGCACGACTATGGCTACACCTTC

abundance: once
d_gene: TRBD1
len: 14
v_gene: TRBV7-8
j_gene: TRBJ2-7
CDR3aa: CASSPRGSSYEQYF
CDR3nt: TGTGCCAGCAGCCCCAGGGGGAGCTCCTACGAGCAGTACTTC

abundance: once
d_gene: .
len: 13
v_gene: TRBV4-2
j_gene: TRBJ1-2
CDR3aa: CASSQVLNYGYTF
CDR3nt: TGTGCCAGCAGCCAAGTCCTAAACTATGGCTACACCTTC

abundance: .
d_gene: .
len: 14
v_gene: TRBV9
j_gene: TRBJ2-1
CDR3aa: CASSRGRGPNEQFF
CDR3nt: TGTGCCAGCAGCCGGGGGCGGGGGCCAAATGAGCAGTTCTTC

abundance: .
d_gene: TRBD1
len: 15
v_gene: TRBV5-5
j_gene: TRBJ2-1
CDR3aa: CASSFWDRGFDEQFF
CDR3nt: TGTGCCAGCAGCTTCTGGGACAGGGGATTCGATGAGCAGTTCTTC

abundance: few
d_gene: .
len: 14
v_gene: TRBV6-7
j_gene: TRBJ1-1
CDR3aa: CASSRRRPNTEAFF
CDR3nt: TGTGCCAGCAGTCGACGCAGGCCTAACACTGAAGCTTTCTTT

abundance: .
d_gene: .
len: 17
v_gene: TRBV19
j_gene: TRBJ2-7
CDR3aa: CASSIRFTGTQSYEQYF
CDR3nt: TGTGCCAGTAGTATACGATTCACCGGGACACAATCCTACGAGCAGTACTTC

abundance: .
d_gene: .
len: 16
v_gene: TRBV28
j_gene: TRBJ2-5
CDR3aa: CASNFKVRVSQETQYF
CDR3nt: TGTGCCAGCAATTTTAAGGTCAGGGTAAGCCAAGAGACCCAGTACTTC

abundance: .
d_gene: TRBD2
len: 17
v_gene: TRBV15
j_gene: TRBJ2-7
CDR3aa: CATSRDRSASGSYEQYF
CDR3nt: TGTGCCACCAGCAGAGATAGGTCGGCTAGCGGGAGTTACGAGCAGTACTTC

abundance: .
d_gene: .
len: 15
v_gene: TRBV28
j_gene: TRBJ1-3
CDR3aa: CASRLDRFPGNTIYF
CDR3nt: TGTGCCAGCAGACTAGACAGGTTCCCTGGAAACACCATATATTTT

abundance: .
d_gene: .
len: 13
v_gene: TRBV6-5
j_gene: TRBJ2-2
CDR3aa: CASSALETGELFF
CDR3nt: TGTGCCAGCAGCGCTCTAGAAACCGGGGAGCTGTTTTTT

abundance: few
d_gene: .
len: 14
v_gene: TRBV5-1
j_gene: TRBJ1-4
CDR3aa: CASSLGGGSEKLFF
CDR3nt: TGCGCCAGCAGCTTGGGAGGAGGGTCTGAAAAACTGTTTTTT

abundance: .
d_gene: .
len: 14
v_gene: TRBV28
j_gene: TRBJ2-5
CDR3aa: CASSPRLVSETQYF
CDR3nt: TGTGCCAGCAGTCCCCGACTAGTCTCAGAGACCCAGTACTTC

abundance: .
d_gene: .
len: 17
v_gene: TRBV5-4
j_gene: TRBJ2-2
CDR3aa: CASSLELRQDNTGELFF
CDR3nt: TGTGCCAGCAGCTTGGAGTTGAGACAGGATAACACCGGGGAGCTGTTTTTT

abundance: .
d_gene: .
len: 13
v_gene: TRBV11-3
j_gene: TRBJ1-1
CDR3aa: CASGKGLGTEAFF
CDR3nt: TGTGCCAGCGGAAAGGGGCTGGGCACTGAAGCTTTCTTT